This T cell receptor beta chain was identified in a study of shared clonotypes between healthy human individuals. Study background: Those who served as donors were a couple of women and a few men between the ages of 18 and 49.

Sequencing was performed with immunoSEQ multiplex PCR; in TCRdb, only in-frame clones are kept and a portion is missing. The sample consists of hundreds of thousands of clones, under 80% of them appearing once. Germline V lookup: CDR1 SGHKS, CDR2 YYEKEE (reference sequence). This CDR3 is 15 amino acids long. V was clipped by 8 bases and J by 4 bases; unmatched bases: 11. Naive CD4+ cells were CD45RA-selected; the remaining cells were memory. The sample comprised memory CD4+ T cells sorted from blood. The subset here: CD45RA-negative fraction. This sequence originates from a young woman in good health. The chain uses TRBV5-5 and TRBJ1-4, with TRBD1 identical over 7 bases. The CDR3 nucleotides are TGTGCCAGTCAGGACTGGACAGGAGTTAATGAAAAACTGTTTTTT. This codes for CASQDWTGVNEKLFF.